The source of this T cell receptor (beta chain) is a study of cytomegalovirus exposure and HLA in healthy donors. Study observations and caveats: Sequencing artifact likely explains a cluster of highly shared sequence variants. A previous analysis found most TCR beta V segments productive roughly 87% or roughly 30% of the time. Follow-up analysis later connected one missense variant in DCLRE1C with trimming of TCR beta V- and J-genes.

PCR amplification relied on 60 Vbeta primers (plus 13 Jbeta primers). Sequenced by immunoSEQ multiplex PCR; TCRdb stores in-frame clones only, minus some. The top ten hold roughly a tenth of the sample, which has about 210,000 clones, about four fifths seen once. There are 14 residues in the CDR3. Trimming removed 5 bases from V and 1 base from J, with 11 bases in between. The germline V gene encodes CDR1 SGHAT and CDR2 FQNNGV. This clone was seen only once. The target antigen is unknown. The specimen was PBMCs. The chain employs TRBV11-2 and TRBJ1-2; TRBD1 might be the D (6 bases). The sequence was collected from a woman between 45 and 65 years old in good health and CMV-seropositive. CDR3 loop: CASSVTGLNYGYTF. CDR3 bases: TGTGCCAGCAGCGTGACAGGACTTAACTATGGCTACACCTTC.